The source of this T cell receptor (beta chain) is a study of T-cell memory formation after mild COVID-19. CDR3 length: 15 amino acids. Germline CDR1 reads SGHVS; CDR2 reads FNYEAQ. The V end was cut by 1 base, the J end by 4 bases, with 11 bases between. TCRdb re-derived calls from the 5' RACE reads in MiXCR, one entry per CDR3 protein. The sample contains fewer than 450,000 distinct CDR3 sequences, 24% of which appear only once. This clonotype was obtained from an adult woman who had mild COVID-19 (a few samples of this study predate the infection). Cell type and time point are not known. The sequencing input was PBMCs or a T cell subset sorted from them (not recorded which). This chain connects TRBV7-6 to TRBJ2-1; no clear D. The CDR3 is CASSLEENGYNEQFF. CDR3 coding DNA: TGTGCCAGCAGCTTAGAAGAAAACGGGTACAATGAGCAGTTCTTC.